This note documents a single TCR beta chain sequence. The data stem from a study of cytomegalovirus exposure and HLA in healthy donors. 60 Vbeta and 13 Jbeta primers were used in PCR. The method was immunoSEQ multiplex PCR; TCRdb's version includes in-frame clones alone and lacks a portion of them. The data contain 150,000 to 200,000 clones, roughly 80% of them seen just once; the ten biggest clones take up less than 2.5%. The donors (healthy individuals) were bone marrow donors. Germline assignment: CDR1 MDHEN and CDR2 SYDVKM. This CDR3 has 17 residues. V lost 5 bases to trimming and J lost 4 bases; unmatched junction nucleotides: 13.

The sequence came from a man aged 50 to 59 in good health and CMV-seropositive. Sequenced sample: PBMCs. The J gene is TRBJ2-2, the V gene TRBV28, with TRBD2 matching over 7 bases. CDR3 bases: TGTGCCAGCAGTGGGCGGACTAGTCGGTCGATCACCGGGGAGCTGTTTTTT. Protein sequence: CASSGRTSRSITGELFF.